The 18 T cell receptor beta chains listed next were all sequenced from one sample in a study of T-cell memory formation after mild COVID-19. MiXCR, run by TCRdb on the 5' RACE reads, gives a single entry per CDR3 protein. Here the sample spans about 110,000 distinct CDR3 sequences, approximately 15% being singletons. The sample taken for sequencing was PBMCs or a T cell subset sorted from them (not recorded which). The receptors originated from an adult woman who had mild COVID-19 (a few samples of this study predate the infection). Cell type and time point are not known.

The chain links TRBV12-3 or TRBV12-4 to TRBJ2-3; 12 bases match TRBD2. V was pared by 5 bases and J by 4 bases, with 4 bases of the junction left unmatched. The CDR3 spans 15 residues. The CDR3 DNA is TGTGCCAGCAGTCCCACTAGCGGGGGGCCAGATACGCAGTATTTT. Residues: CASSPTSGGPDTQYF.

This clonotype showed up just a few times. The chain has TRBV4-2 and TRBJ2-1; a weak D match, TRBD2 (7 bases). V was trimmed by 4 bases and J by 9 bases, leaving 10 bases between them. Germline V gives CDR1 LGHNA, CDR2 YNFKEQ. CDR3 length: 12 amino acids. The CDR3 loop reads CASSPRGGEQFF. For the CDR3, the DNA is TGTGCCAGCAGCCCGAGGGGGGGTGAGCAGTTCTTC.

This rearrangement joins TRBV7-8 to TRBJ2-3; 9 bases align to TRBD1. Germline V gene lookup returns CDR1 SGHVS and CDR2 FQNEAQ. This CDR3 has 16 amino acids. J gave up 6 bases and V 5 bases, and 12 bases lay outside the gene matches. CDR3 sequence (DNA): TGTGCCAGCAGCGCGGGCCCGAGACAGGGGGGCGATACGCAGTATTTT. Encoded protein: CASSAGPRQGGDTQYF.

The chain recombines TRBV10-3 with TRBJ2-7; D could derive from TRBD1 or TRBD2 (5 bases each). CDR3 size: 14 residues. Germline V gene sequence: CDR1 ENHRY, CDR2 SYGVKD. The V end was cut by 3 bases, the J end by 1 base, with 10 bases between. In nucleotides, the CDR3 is TGTGCCATCAGTGAAACAGGACTTTCCTACGAGCAGTACTTC. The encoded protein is CAISETGLSYEQYF.

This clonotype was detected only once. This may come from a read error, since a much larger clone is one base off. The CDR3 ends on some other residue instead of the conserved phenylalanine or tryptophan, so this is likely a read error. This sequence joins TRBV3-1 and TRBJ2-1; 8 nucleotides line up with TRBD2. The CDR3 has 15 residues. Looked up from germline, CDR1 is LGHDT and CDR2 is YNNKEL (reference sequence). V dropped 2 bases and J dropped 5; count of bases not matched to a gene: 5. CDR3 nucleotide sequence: TGTGCCAGCAGCCAACCAGCGGGGGAAGACAATGAGCAGTTCTTA. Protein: CASSQPAGEDNEQFL.

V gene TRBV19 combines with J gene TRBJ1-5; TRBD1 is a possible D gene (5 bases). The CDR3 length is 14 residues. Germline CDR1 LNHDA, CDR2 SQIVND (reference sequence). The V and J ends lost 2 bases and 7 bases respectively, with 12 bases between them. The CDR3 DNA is TGTGCCAGTAGTATAATCGGGGCAGGGCAGCCCCAGCATTTT. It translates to CASSIIGAGQPQHF. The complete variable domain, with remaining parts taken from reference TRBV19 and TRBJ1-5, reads DGGITQSPKYLFRKEGQNVTLSCEQNLNHDAMYWYRQDPGQGLRLIYYSQIVNDFQKGDIAEGYSVSREKKESFPLTVTSAQKNPTAFYLCASSIIGAGQPQHFGDGTRLSIL.

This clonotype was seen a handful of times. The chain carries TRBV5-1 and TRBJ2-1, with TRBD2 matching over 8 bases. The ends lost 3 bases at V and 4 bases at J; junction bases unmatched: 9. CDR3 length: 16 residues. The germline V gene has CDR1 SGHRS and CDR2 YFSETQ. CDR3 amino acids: CASSSGYGGEYNEQFF. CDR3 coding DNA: TGCGCCAGCAGCTCTGGATACGGGGGGGAGTACAATGAGCAGTTCTTC. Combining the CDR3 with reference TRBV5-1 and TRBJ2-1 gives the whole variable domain KAGVTQTPRYLIKTRGQQVTLSCSPISGHRSVSWYQQTPGQGLQFLFEYFSETQRNKGNFPGRFSGRQFSNSRSEMNVSTLELGDSALYLCASSSGYGGEYNEQFFGPGTRLTVL.

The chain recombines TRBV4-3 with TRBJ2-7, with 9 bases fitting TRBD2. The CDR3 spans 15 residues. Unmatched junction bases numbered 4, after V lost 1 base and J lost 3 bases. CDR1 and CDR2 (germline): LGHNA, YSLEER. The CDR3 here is CASSQGSGSGYEQYF. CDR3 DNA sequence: TGCGCCAGCAGCCAAGGTAGCGGGAGTGGCTACGAGCAGTACTTC.

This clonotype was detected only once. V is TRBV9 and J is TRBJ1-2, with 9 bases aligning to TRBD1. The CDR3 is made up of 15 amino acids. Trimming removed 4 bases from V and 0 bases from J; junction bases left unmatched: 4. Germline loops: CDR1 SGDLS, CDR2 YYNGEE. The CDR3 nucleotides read TGTGCCAGCAGCCATGGGACAGGGCCTAACTATGGCTACACCTTC. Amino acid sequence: CASSHGTGPNYGYTF.

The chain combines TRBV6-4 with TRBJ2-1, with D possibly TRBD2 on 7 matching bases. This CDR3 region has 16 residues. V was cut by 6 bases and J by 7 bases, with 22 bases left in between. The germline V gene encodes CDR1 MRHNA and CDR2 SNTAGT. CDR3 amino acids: CASSGFGGAVLNEQFF. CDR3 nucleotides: TGTGCCAGCAGCGGATTTGGGGGGGCAGTGCTTAATGAGCAGTTCTTC.

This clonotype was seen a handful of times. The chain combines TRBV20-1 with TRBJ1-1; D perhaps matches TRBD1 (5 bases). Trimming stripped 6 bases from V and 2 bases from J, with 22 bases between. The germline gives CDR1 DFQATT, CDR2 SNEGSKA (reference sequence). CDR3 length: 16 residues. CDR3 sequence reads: CSALNRPGAINTEAFF. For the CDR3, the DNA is TGCAGTGCGTTAAACCGCCCTGGGGCCATCAACACTGAAGCTTTCTTT.

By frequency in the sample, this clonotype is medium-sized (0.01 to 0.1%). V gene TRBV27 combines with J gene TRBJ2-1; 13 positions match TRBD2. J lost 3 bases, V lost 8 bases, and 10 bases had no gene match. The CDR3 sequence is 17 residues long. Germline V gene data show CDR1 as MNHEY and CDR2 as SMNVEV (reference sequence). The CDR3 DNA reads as TGTGCCAGCGCCCGGACTAGCGGGAGCCTTTTCTACAATGAGCAGTTCTTC. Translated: CASARTSGSLFYNEQFF.

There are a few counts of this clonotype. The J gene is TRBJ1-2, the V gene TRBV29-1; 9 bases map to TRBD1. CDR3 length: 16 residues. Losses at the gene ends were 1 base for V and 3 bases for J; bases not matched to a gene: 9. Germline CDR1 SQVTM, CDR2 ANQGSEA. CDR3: CSVEALGTGHHYGYTF. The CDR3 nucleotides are TGCAGCGTTGAAGCACTTGGGACAGGGCATCACTATGGCTACACCTTC. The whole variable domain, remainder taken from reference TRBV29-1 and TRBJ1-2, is SAVISQKPSRDICQRGTSLTIQCQVDSQVTMMFWYRQQPGQSLTLIATANQGSEATYESGFVIDKFPISRPNLTFSTLTVSNMSPEDSSIYLCSVEALGTGHHYGYTFGSGTRLTVV.

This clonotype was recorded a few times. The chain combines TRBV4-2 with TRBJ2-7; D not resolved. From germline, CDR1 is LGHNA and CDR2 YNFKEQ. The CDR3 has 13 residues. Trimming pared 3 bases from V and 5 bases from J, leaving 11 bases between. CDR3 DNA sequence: TGTGCCAGCAGCCAGGGTGACTCGGACGAGCAGTACTTC. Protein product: CASSQGDSDEQYF.

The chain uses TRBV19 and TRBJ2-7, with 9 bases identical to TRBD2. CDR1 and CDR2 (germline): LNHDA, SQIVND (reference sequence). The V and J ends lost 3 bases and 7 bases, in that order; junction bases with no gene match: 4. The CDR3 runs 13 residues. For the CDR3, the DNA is TGTGCCAGTAGTATGCGGCTAGCGGGAGAGCAGTACTTC. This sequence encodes CASSMRLAGEQYF.

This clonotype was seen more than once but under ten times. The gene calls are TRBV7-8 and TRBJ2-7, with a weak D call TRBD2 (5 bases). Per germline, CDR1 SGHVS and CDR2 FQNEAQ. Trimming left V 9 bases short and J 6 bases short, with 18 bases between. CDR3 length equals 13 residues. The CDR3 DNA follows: TGTGCCAGTCGGACTGTCACCCCGTCCGAGCAGTACTTC. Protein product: CASRTVTPSEQYF.

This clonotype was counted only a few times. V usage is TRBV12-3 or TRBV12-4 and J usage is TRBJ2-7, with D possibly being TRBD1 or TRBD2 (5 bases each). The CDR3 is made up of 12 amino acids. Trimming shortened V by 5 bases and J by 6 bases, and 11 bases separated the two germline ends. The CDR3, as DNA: TGTGCCAGCAGTCCGCAGGGACCCGAGCAGTACTTC. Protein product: CASSPQGPEQYF.

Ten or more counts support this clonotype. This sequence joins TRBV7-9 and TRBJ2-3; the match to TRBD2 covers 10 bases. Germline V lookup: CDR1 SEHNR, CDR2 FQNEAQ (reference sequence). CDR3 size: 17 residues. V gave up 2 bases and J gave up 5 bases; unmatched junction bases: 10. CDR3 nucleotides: TGTGCCAGCAGCTTACTAATCAGGACTAGCGGCGGAGATACGCAGTATTTT. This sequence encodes CASSLLIRTSGGDTQYF.